Presented here are 27 T cell receptor beta chains from one specimen sequenced in a study of CD8 T cells in ankylosing spondylitis (TCRdb year 2017). No cognate antigen is known for these TCRs. Here is what the overall study found, with its caveats: Blood from ankylosing spondylitis patients appeared to be characterized by a TCR beta motif composed of several highly homologous amino acid variants.

The method was 5' RACE. Reads for this sample came from an Illumina HiSeq 2500. Clones were called with MiXCR by TCRdb after fastp trimmed the public reads at Q25, and only in-frame beta chains were retained. Each record represents a unique CDR3 protein, reported with the most common genes and DNA among its rows. This sample has around 490,000 distinct CDR3 sequences in its table, and under 5.5% of those were observed once. Under 4.5% of the sample is in the top ten clones. Sequencing was performed on blood, either unsorted or a sorted T cell fraction (not recorded which). Every receptor here comes from a male donor with ankylosing spondylitis.

This clonotype was seen ten or more times. The V and J genes are TRBV11-2 and TRBJ2-1, with 11 nucleotides matching TRBD2. Germline values: CDR1 SGHAT, CDR2 FQNNGV. This CDR3 comprises 15 residues. The trim removed 1 base at V and 7 bases at J, leaving 3 bases unmatched. In DNA, the CDR3 is TGTGCCAGCAGCTTAGCCCTAGCGGGAGGAAATGAGCAGTTCTTC. Translating it yields CASSLALAGGNEQFF.

This clonotype was picked up a small number of times. The chain is built from TRBV20-1 and TRBJ2-7; 8 bases line up with TRBD1. The CDR3 consists of 15 residues. Germline lookup yields CDR1 DFQATT and CDR2 SNEGSKA (reference sequence). Trimming took 1 base from V and 0 from J; bases not matched to a gene: 5. CDR3 in DNA: TGCAGTGCTAGAGTATCAGGACAGGGCTCCTACGAGCAGTACTTC. This gives the protein CSARVSGQGSYEQYF.

The table lists this clonotype with many counts. This rearrangement joins TRBV4-2 to TRBJ1-5, with TRBD1 as a possible D gene (6 bases). This CDR3 is built from 14 residues. The V and J ends lost 3 bases and 7 bases respectively, with 13 bases between them. CDR1 LGHNA and CDR2 YNFKEQ come from the germline V gene. Here the CDR3 reads CASSHTGGEQPQHF. The CDR3 coding sequence is TGTGCCAGCAGCCACACTGGGGGCGAACAGCCCCAGCATTTT.

This clonotype was seen repeatedly, ten times or more. This chain connects TRBV28 to TRBJ2-1; D may be TRBD1 (7 bases). There are 14 residues in the CDR3. Germline lookup yields CDR1 MDHEN and CDR2 SYDVKM. The ends were cut back, 7 bases at V and 5 bases at J, with 15 bases in the middle. Here the CDR3 DNA reads TGTGCCAGCATTAGACAGGGACTGAACAATGAGCAGTTCTTC. This codes for CASIRQGLNNEQFF. Complete variable domain (other parts from reference TRBV28 and TRBJ2-1): DVKVTQSSRYLVKRTGEKVFLECVQDMDHENMFWYRQDPGLGLRLIYFSYDVKMKEKGDIPEGYSVSREKKERFSLILESASTNQTSMYLCASIRQGLNNEQFFGPGTRLTVL.

This clonotype was found many times. The CDR3 DNA sequence: TGTGCCAGCAGACAAGGGCCGATCTACGAGCAGTACTTC. This codes for CASRQGPIYEQYF. The V and J genes are TRBV7-2 and TRBJ2-7; no clear D. The CDR3 runs to 13 residues. V was clipped by 6 bases and J by 3 bases, with 12 bases between them. Germline assignment: CDR1 SGHTA and CDR2 FQGNSA.

This clonotype was counted at least ten times. The chain is built from TRBV4-3 and TRBJ2-2; 7 nucleotides agree with TRBD1. Looked up from germline, CDR1 is LGHNA and CDR2 is YSLEER. V trimming: 0 bases; J trimming: 4 bases; junction bases outside the gene matches: 14. The CDR3 has 19 amino acids. This CDR3 reads CASSQEPTPTGTGTGELFF. CDR3 nucleotides: TGCGCCAGCAGCCAAGAACCGACCCCGACAGGGACGGGCACCGGGGAGCTGTTTTTT.

This clonotype was recorded at least ten times. At one of its ends the junction is not consistent with the germline gene, which may arise from a read error. V and J are TRBV7-2 and TRBJ2-7; 9 bases fit TRBD1. Germline V gene data show CDR1 as SGHTA and CDR2 as FQGNSA. This CDR3 is 12 amino acids long. In nucleotides, the CDR3 is TGTGCCAGCAGCTCTCCGGGGACAGGGCTCTTTTTC. Its protein product is CASSSPGTGLFF. Filled out from reference TRBV7-2 and TRBJ2-7, the complete variable domain reads GAGVSQSPSNKVTEKGKDVELRCDPISGHTALYWYRQSLGQGLEFLIYFQGNSAPDKSGLPSDRFSAERTGGSVSTLTIQRTQQEDSAVYLCASSSPGTGLFFGPGTRLTVT.

This clonotype occurred many times. V and J are TRBV27 and TRBJ1-2; 8 nucleotides align to TRBD1. This CDR3 comprises 15 residues. Germline V gene lookup returns CDR1 MNHEY and CDR2 SMNVEV (reference sequence). The V and J ends lost 6 bases and 4 bases, in that order; junction bases with no gene match: 10. The CDR3 region has the DNA TGTGCCAGCAGCCGACAGGGGCCGCCTGTCTATGGCTACACCTTC. Its protein is CASSRQGPPVYGYTF.

This clonotype appeared many times. This chain links TRBV4-3 with TRBJ1-1; D is possibly TRBD1 (5 bases). Germline CDR1 LGHNA, CDR2 YSLEER. This CDR3 spans 13 amino acids. V was clipped by 0 bases and J by 5 bases, with 7 bases between them. This chain's CDR3 is CASSQDEGTEAFF. CDR3 DNA sequence: TGCGCCAGCAGCCAAGACGAGGGGACTGAAGCTTTCTTT.

This clonotype showed up many times. The V and J genes are TRBV5-1 and TRBJ2-2; no clear D. Germline-derived CDR1 and CDR2 are SGHRS and YFSETQ. Trimming removed 0 bases from V and 1 base from J, with 7 bases in between. This CDR3 spans 15 amino acids. The DNA of the CDR3 is TGCGCCAGCAGCTTGGGCGCGGTGAACACCGGGGAGCTGTTTTTT. Translation: CASSLGAVNTGELFF. Variable domain in full (rest from reference TRBV5-1 and TRBJ2-2): KAGVTQTPRYLIKTRGQQVTLSCSPISGHRSVSWYQQTPGQGLQFLFEYFSETQRNKGNFPGRFSGRQFSNSRSEMNVSTLELGDSALYLCASSLGAVNTGELFFGEGSRLTVL.

CDR3 sequence: CASSLEPESFAEAFF. The CDR3 DNA reads as TGTGCCAGCAGCTTAGAGCCAGAGTCCTTTGCTGAAGCTTTCTTT. The chain recombines TRBV11-2 with TRBJ1-1; no firm D call. V shed 0 bases and J shed 6 bases, with 14 bases lying between them. This CDR3 is built from 15 residues. The germline gives CDR1 SGHAT, CDR2 FQNNGV.

This clonotype was counted at least ten times. The V gene is TRBV5-1, the J gene TRBJ1-2; perhaps TRBD1 as D (6 bases). Germline CDR1 and CDR2: SGHRS and YFSETQ. The CDR3 length is 13 residues. The V end lost 7 bases, the J end lost 5 bases, and 15 bases lay between the germline ends. CDR3 loop: CASGTQDSYGYTF. The CDR3 bases are TGCGCCAGCGGGACCCAGGACAGTTATGGCTACACCTTC.

At least ten counts were recorded for this clonotype. The V call is TRBV27, the J call TRBJ2-7; 7 positions match TRBD1. Germline CDR1 is MNHEY and CDR2 is SMNVEV (reference sequence). There are 15 residues in the CDR3. Trimming cost V 3 bases and J 3 bases; bases outside gene matches: 8. The CDR3 sequence is CASSFYRGGDYEQYF. DNA for the CDR3: TGTGCCAGCAGTTTCTACAGGGGTGGGGACTACGAGCAGTACTTC.

In this sample, this clonotype turned up many times. The J gene is TRBJ2-7, the V gene TRBV15; 7 positions match TRBD1. This CDR3 spans 15 amino acids. V lost 3 bases, J lost 6 bases, and 11 bases stayed unmatched. Germline lookup yields CDR1 LNHNV and CDR2 YYDKDF (reference sequence). In DNA, the CDR3 is TGTGCCACCAGCAGCGTAAGGACAGGAAATAGCGAGCAGTACTTC. Amino acids: CATSSVRTGNSEQYF.

In this sample, this clonotype turned up many times. The chain uses TRBV20-1 and TRBJ2-3; D uncertain. The CDR3 loop spans 14 amino acids. The germline V gene encodes CDR1 DFQATT and CDR2 SNEGSKA (reference sequence). V gave up 6 bases and J gave up 6 bases, with 19 bases separating them. CDR3 in amino acids: CSATNFFRSDTQYF. The CDR3 nucleotides read TGCAGTGCGACAAACTTCTTTCGCTCTGATACGCAGTATTTT.

The chain combines TRBV18 with TRBJ1-6; D not resolved. The V gene's germline CDR1 is KGHSH and CDR2 LQKENI. CDR3 length: 15 residues. Trimming shortened V by 6 bases and J by 7 bases, and 16 bases separated the two germline ends. CDR3 loop: CASSPNAVPNSPLHF. Written as DNA, the CDR3 is TGTGCCAGCTCCCCAAACGCCGTGCCCAATTCACCCCTCCACTTT.

This clonotype was recorded at least ten times. The chain couples TRBV5-6 to TRBJ1-4; D remains ambiguous. Looked up from germline, CDR1 is SGHDT and CDR2 is YYEEEE. Trimming removed 4 bases at V and 0 bases at J, with 7 bases between. This CDR3 spans 14 amino acids. CDR3: CASSVRATNEKLFF. The CDR3 DNA reads as TGTGCCAGCAGCGTCCGTGCAACTAATGAAAAACTGTTTTTT.

This clonotype has a count of ten or more. This sequence joins TRBV5-1 and TRBJ1-2, with 12 bases lining up with TRBD1. Germline CDR1 SGHRS, CDR2 YFSETQ. Trimming took 3 bases from V and 0 from J; bases not matched to a gene: 3. The CDR3 contains 16 residues. The CDR3 nucleotides read TGCGCCAGCAGCTGGGGGACAGGGGGCACTAACTATGGCTACACCTTC. This sequence encodes CASSWGTGGTNYGYTF. Full variable domain (outside the CDR3, taken from reference TRBV5-1 and TRBJ1-2): KAGVTQTPRYLIKTRGQQVTLSCSPISGHRSVSWYQQTPGQGLQFLFEYFSETQRNKGNFPGRFSGRQFSNSRSEMNVSTLELGDSALYLCASSWGTGGTNYGYTFGSGTRLTVV.

This clonotype was seen at least ten times. The rearrangement uses TRBV4-2 and TRBJ1-1; D call uncertain. V was shortened by 0 bases and J by 0 bases, with 5 bases between the two germline ends. Germline assignment: CDR1 LGHNA and CDR2 YNFKEQ. The CDR3 spans 14 residues. This CDR3 is CASSQDFMNTEAFF. The CDR3 region has the DNA TGTGCCAGCAGCCAAGATTTCATGAACACTGAAGCTTTCTTT.

This clonotype was seen at least ten times. The chain has TRBV5-1 and TRBJ2-7; no clear D gene. The CDR3 has 16 residues. The germline CDR1 and CDR2 sequences are SGHRS and YFSETQ. Trimming took 4 bases from V and 5 from J, leaving 22 bases between them. The CDR3, as DNA: TGCGCCAGCAGCACCTTTGGAACACCTTCACTAAACGAGCAGTACTTC. This codes for CASSTFGTPSLNEQYF.

This clonotype occurred many times. The gene calls are TRBV10-3 and TRBJ2-2; D tentatively reads TRBD1 or TRBD2 (5 bases each). V was pared by 8 bases and J by 6 bases, with 10 bases between. The CDR3 sequence is 12 residues long. CDR1 is ENHRY and CDR2 is SYGVKD in the germline V gene. In DNA form, the CDR3 reads TGTGCCATCGAGGGGTGGGCCGGGGAGCTGTTTTTT. It specifies CAIEGWAGELFF.

This clonotype has at least ten counts. This sequence joins TRBV6-2 or TRBV6-3 and TRBJ2-7; D remains ambiguous. Looked up from germline, CDR1 is MNHEY and CDR2 is SVGEGT. CDR3 length equals 12 residues. The V end lost 6 bases, the J end lost 12 bases, and 18 bases lay between the germline ends. The CDR3 DNA is TGTGCCAGCAGCCGACCCTGGAGCTCTCCGTACTTC. Protein product: CASSRPWSSPYF.

Many counts were recorded for this clonotype. The chain carries TRBV6-5 and TRBJ1-1; 9 bases are shared with TRBD1. Trimming cost V 4 bases and J 6 bases; bases outside gene matches: 6. The germline gives CDR1 MNHEY, CDR2 SVGAGI. The CDR3 is 14 amino acids. The CDR3 here is CASSFGTGSSEAFF. The CDR3 nucleotides read TGTGCCAGCAGTTTCGGGACAGGGTCGTCTGAAGCTTTCTTT.

This clonotype was detected ten times or more. The rearrangement joins TRBV6-2 or TRBV6-3 to TRBJ1-2; D not resolved. Trimming removed 4 bases from V and 8 bases from J, with 17 bases in between. Germline CDR1 MNHEY, CDR2 SVGEGT. This CDR3 is built from 14 residues. The CDR3 region has the DNA TGTGCCAGCAGTTTTTTCATCACCTGGAGCGGCTACACCTTC. Translating gives CASSFFITWSGYTF.

This sequence joins TRBV3-1 and TRBJ1-5, with no clear D. The CDR3 consists of 14 residues. V shed 4 bases and J shed 11 bases, with 18 bases lying between them. Germline CDR1 reads LGHDT; CDR2 reads YNNKEL (reference sequence). The CDR3 DNA follows: TGTGCCAGCAGCCCTGACCTATTTAGGGAGGCCCAGCATTTT. Translated: CASSPDLFREAQHF.

This clonotype was observed a few times. The V gene is TRBV10-2, the J gene TRBJ2-3, with TRBD2 as a possible D gene (6 bases). V was trimmed by 0 bases and J by 4 bases, leaving 8 bases between them. CDR3 size: 14 residues. CDR1 WSHSY and CDR2 SAAADI come from the germline V gene. CDR3 DNA: TGCGCCAGCAGTGAGTCCGCTAGCGCAGATACGCAGTATTTT. The encoded protein is CASSESASADTQYF.

There are many counts of this clonotype. This sequence joins TRBV7-8 and TRBJ2-1, with D possibly being TRBD2 (7 bases). This CDR3 contains 15 residues. The V and J ends lost 4 bases and 5 bases respectively, with 15 bases between them. From germline, CDR1 is SGHVS and CDR2 FQNEAQ. The CDR3 protein is CASSSLGGLDNEQFF. The CDR3 DNA follows: TGTGCCAGCAGCTCCTTGGGGGGGCTAGACAATGAGCAGTTCTTC. The entire variable domain, with the rest obtained from reference TRBV7-8 and TRBJ2-1, is as follows: GAGVSQSPRYKVAKRGQDVALRCDPISGHVSLFWYQQALGQGPEFLTYFQNEAQLDKSGLPSDRFFAERPEGSVSTLKIQRTQQEDSAVYLCASSSLGGLDNEQFFGPGTRLTVL.